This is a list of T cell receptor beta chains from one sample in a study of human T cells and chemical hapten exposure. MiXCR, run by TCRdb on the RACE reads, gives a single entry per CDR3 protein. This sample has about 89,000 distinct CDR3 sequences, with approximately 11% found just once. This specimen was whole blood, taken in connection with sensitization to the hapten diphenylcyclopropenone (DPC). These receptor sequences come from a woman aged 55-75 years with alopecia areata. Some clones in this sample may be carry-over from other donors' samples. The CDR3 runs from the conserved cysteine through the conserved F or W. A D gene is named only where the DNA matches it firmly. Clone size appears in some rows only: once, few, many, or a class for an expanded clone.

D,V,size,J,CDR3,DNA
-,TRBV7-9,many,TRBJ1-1,CASSLIAYGQTPNTEAFF,TGTGCCAGCAGCTTAATTGCTTATGGACAGACTCCGAACACTGAAGCTTTCTTT
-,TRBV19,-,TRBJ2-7,CASRPRRSSYEQYF,TGTGCCAGTAGGCCTCGGAGGAGCTCCTACGAGCAGTACTTC
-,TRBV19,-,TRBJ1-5,CASSISRARNQPQHF,TGTGCCAGTAGTATCTCCAGGGCCCGCAATCAGCCCCAGCATTTT
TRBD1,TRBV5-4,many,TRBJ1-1,CASSLDRGGNTEAFF,TGTGCCAGCAGCTTGGACAGGGGGGGGAACACTGAAGCTTTCTTT
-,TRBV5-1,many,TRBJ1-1,CASSFGQMNTEAFF,TGCGCCAGCAGCTTCGGACAGATGAACACTGAAGCTTTCTTT
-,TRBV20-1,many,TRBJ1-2,CSTNTPRTNYGYTF,TGCAGTACCAACACCCCGAGGACTAACTATGGCTACACCTTC
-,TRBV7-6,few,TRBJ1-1,CASSLALLTEAFF,TGTGCCAGCAGCTTAGCTTTGTTGACTGAAGCTTTCTTT
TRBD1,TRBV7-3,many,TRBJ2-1,CASSPTGTGGNEQFF,TGTGCCAGCAGCCCCACCGGGACAGGGGGAAATGAGCAGTTCTTC
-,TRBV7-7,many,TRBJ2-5,CASSPGREETQYF,TGTGCTAGCAGCCCCGGACGGGAAGAGACCCAGTACTTC
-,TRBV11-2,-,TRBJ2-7,CASSFYQGAYEQYF,TGTGCCAGCAGCTTTTATCAGGGAGCCTACGAGCAGTACTTC
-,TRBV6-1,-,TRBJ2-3,CASSAMGPPDTQYF,TGTGCCAGCAGTGCGATGGGGCCCCCAGATACGCAGTATTTT
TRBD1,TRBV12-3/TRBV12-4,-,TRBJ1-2,CASSSRDRDYGYTF,TGTGCCAGCAGTTCCCGGGACAGAGACTATGGCTACACCTTC
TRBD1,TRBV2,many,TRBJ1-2,CASEVDRNYGYTF,TGTGCCAGCGAAGTGGACAGGAACTATGGCTACACCTTC
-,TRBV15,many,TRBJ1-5,CATSRDTGHQPQHF,TGTGCCACCAGCAGAGATACAGGGCATCAGCCCCAGCATTTT
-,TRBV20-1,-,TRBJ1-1,CSAPNKGQMNTEAFF,TGCAGCGCCCCAAATAAGGGGCAGATGAACACTGAAGCTTTCTTT
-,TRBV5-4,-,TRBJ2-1,CASRTSGSSYNEQFF,TGTGCCAGCAGAACAAGCGGAAGCTCCTACAATGAGCAGTTCTTC
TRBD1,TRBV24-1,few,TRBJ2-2,CATSDSRQGAHGELFF,TGTGCCACCAGTGATTCCCGACAGGGGGCTCACGGGGAGCTGTTTTTT
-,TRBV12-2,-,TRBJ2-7,CASRPLGRGQTYEQYF,TGTGCAAGTCGCCCCCTGGGGCGGGGACAGACCTACGAGCAGTACTTC
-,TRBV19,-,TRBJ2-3,CASRSKLGTDTQYF,TGTGCCAGTAGATCTAAACTCGGCACAGATACGCAGTATTTT
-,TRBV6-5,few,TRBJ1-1,CASSWGDWGSTEAFF,TGTGCCAGCAGTTGGGGGGATTGGGGAAGCACTGAAGCTTTCTTT
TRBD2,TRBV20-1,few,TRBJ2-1,CSASVTRGGSYNEQFF,TGCAGTGCTAGTGTGACGCGGGGGGGCTCCTACAATGAGCAGTTCTTC
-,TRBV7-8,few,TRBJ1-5,CASSPTEYGYSNQPQHF,TGTGCCAGCAGCCCGACCGAGTATGGGTATAGCAATCAGCCCCAGCATTTT
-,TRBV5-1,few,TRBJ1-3,CASSGGVGPIYTIYF,TGCGCCAGCAGCGGCGGGGTGGGGCCGATATACACCATATATTTT
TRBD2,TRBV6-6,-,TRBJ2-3,CASSYASSGSRVDTQYF,TGTGCCAGCAGTTACGCCTCTAGCGGTTCACGCGTAGATACGCAGTATTTT
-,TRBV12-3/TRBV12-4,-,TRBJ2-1,CASRVLIGGNEQFF,TGTGCCAGCAGAGTTTTAATTGGGGGAAATGAGCAGTTCTTC
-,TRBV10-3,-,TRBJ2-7,CAISGTESYEQYF,TGTGCCATCAGTGGGACAGAGTCTTACGAGCAGTACTTC
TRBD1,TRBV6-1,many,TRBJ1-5,CASSVTGDSNQPQHF,TGTGCCAGCTCGGTTACAGGGGATAGCAATCAGCCCCAGCATTTT
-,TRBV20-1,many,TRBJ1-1,CSARDRNTEAFF,TGCAGTGCTAGAGATCGCAACACTGAAGCTTTCTTT
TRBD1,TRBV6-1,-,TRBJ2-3,CASRPRQQGAVVTDTQYF,TGTGCCAGCAGGCCAAGGCAACAGGGGGCGGTGGTCACAGATACGCAGTATTTT
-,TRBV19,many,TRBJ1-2,CACWAFLSANGYTF,TGTGCCTGTTGGGCTTTTCTGTCCGCTAATGGCTACACCTTC
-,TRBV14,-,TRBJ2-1,CASRKGYAPYNEQFF,TGTGCCAGCAGGAAGGGGTACGCCCCCTACAATGAGCAGTTCTTC
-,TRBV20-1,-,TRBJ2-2,CSAKRGNTGELFF,TGCAGTGCTAAAAGAGGGAACACCGGGGAGCTGTTTTTT
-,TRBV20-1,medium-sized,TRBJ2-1,CSASLGGSSYNEQFF,TGCAGTGCTTCGCTTGGGGGAAGCTCCTACAATGAGCAGTTCTTC
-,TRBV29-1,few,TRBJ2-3,CSVVRQELTDTQYF,TGCAGCGTTGTTCGTCAGGAACTCACAGATACGCAGTATTTT
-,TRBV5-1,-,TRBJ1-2,CASSPVQAYGYTF,TGCGCCAGCAGCCCCGTACAGGCCTATGGCTACACCTTC
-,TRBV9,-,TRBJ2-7,CASSVDTVAYEQYF,TGTGCCAGCAGCGTAGACACGGTAGCCTACGAGCAGTACTTC
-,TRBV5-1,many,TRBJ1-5,CASSRDSNQPQHF,TGCGCCAGCAGCCGGGATAGCAATCAGCCCCAGCATTTT
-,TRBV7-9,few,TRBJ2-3,CASSSPPGRSTDTQYF,TGTGCCAGCAGCTCCCCTCCCGGCCGTAGCACAGATACGCAGTATTTT
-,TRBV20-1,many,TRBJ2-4,CSAGPPGIQYF,TGCAGTGCCGGTCCCCCGGGTATTCAGTACTTC
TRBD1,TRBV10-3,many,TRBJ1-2,CAISEYDRGYGYTF,TGTGCCATCAGTGAGTACGACAGGGGCTATGGCTACACCTTC
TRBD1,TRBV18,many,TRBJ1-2,CASSPQEQGAQGGYTF,TGTGCCAGCTCACCTCAGGAACAGGGGGCGCAGGGTGGCTACACCTTC
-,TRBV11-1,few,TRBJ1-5,CASSSVQDQPQHF,TGTGCCAGCAGCTCTGTTCAGGATCAGCCCCAGCATTTT
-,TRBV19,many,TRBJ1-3,CASSLHGFQQAGSGNTIYF,TGTGCCAGTAGTCTCCATGGATTCCAACAGGCCGGCTCTGGAAACACCATATATTTT
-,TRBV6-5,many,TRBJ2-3,CASSLDRSTQYF,TGTGCCAGCAGCCTAGATCGTTCTACGCAGTATTTT
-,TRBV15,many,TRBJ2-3,CATSRGLVGDTQYF,TGTGCCACCAGCAGAGGACTAGTCGGAGATACGCAGTATTTT
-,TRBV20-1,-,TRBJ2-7,CSAGDGYEQYF,TGCAGTGCTGGGGACGGCTACGAGCAGTACTTC
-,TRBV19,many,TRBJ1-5,CASSSQEGNQPQHF,TGTGCCAGTAGCTCGCAGGAAGGCAATCAGCCCCAGCATTTT
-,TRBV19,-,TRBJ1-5,CASSIETAAQPQHF,TGTGCCAGTAGTATCGAAACGGCGGCGCAGCCCCAGCATTTT
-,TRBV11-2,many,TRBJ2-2,CASSLGADTGELFF,TGTGCCAGCAGCTTAGGTGCAGACACCGGGGAGCTGTTTTTT
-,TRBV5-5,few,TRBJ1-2,CASSLEGNNYLGYTF,TGTGCCAGCAGCTTGGAAGGAAATAATTACCTCGGCTACACCTTC
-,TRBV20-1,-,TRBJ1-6,CSARIGGPLNSPLHF,TGCAGTGCTAGAATTGGGGGCCCTCTAAATTCACCCCTCCACTTT
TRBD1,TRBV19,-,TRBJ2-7,CASSTGQTYEQHF,TGTGCCAGTAGTACGGGACAGACCTACGAGCAGCACTTC
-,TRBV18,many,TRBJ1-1,CASSPPGVHGIEAFF,TGTGCCAGCTCACCACCGGGGGTCCACGGCATTGAAGCTTTCTTT
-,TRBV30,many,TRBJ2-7,CAWSAGYQAVEQYF,TGTGCCTGGAGTGCAGGGTACCAGGCCGTCGAGCAGTACTTC
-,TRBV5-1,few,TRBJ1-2,CASTPDTGGSNYGYTF,TGCGCCAGCACCCCTGATACGGGAGGGTCGAACTATGGCTACACCTTC